Each of the 21 T cell receptor beta chains below was sequenced from the same sample in a study of beta chain features in type 1 diabetes. The investigators reverse transcribed all of the isolated RNA, so they sequenced expressed TCRB transcripts. The table came from immunoSEQ multiplex PCR; TCRdb's copy has only in-frame clones and leaves some out. This sample yields roughly 400,000 clones, of which less than 15% are seen a single time; 0.019% belongs to the top ten. The sample was naive CD4+ T cells from blood. These receptors originate from a woman younger than 30 in good health.

V usage is TRBV19 and J usage is TRBJ2-1; 10 bases are shared with TRBD2. The V gene's germline CDR1 is LNHDA and CDR2 SQIVND (reference sequence). With V trimmed by 10 bases and J by 6 bases, 9 bases remained unmatched. The CDR3 is 14 amino acids. The CDR3 DNA reads TGTGCCACCCAAAGCGGGAGGGCCCTCAATGAGCAGTTCTTC. Its translation: CATQSGRALNEQFF.

This clone has more than one count but fewer than ten. This chain joins TRBV7-9 and TRBJ1-2; 12 bases line up with TRBD1. Germline lookup yields CDR1 SEHNR and CDR2 FQNEAQ (reference sequence). The CDR3 runs 12 residues. Trimming cost V 8 bases and J 11 bases; bases outside gene matches: 6. The CDR3 here is CASGDRGRGYTF. The CDR3 DNA reads TGTGCCAGCGGGGACAGGGGGCGAGGTTACACCTTC. Together with reference TRBV7-9 and TRBJ1-2, the CDR3 gives the full variable domain: DTGVSQNPRHKITKRGQNVTFRCDPISEHNRLYWYRQTLGQGPEFLTYFQNEAQLEKSRLLSDRFSAERPKGSFSTLEIQRTEQGDSAMYLCASGDRGRGYTFGSGTRLTVV.

Only a few counts were recorded for this clone. This chain links TRBV7-2 with TRBJ2-1; tentatively, D is TRBD2 (5 bases). The V end was cut by 5 bases, the J end by 5 bases, with 16 bases between. CDR3 size: 15 residues. Germline loops: CDR1 SGHTA, CDR2 FQGNSA. The CDR3 DNA follows: TGTGCCAGCAGCCCCAGTAGAACTAGGCACAATGAGCAGTTCTTC. Amino acid sequence: CASSPSRTRHNEQFF.

CDR3: CASSLTAGTGGQETQYF. The CDR3 nucleotides read TGTGCCAGCAGCCTCACGGCCGGGACAGGGGGCCAAGAGACCCAGTACTTC. V gene TRBV7-3 combines with J gene TRBJ2-5; 11 bases map to TRBD1. The J segment lost 1 base and the V segment lost 5 bases, leaving 9 bases of the junction unmatched. CDR3 size: 17 residues. Germline CDR1 is SGHTA and CDR2 is FQGTGA.

J is TRBJ1-4 and V is TRBV5-1; D not certain. From germline, CDR1 is SGHRS and CDR2 YFSETQ. V was clipped by 3 bases and J by 0 bases, with 12 bases between them. The CDR3 is 16 residues long. CDR3 in amino acids: CASSSEVPATNEKLFF. The CDR3 DNA sequence: TGCGCCAGCAGCTCGGAGGTACCGGCAACTAATGAAAAACTGTTTTTT.

This clone was observed a few times. The chain uses TRBV28 and TRBJ2-3; possibly TRBD2 for D (7 bases). The CDR3 covers 14 residues. V was trimmed by 10 bases and J by 5 bases, leaving 19 bases between them. CDR1 is MDHEN and CDR2 is SYDVKM in the germline V gene. The CDR3 region is CAINPGGAEDTQYF. The CDR3 bases are TGTGCCATTAATCCGGGGGGCGCGGAAGATACGCAGTATTTT.

The chain links TRBV6-6 to TRBJ2-7; D may be TRBD2 (6 bases). CDR3 size: 15 residues. Germline CDR1 reads MNHNY; CDR2 reads SVGAGI (reference sequence). Trimming removed 4 bases from V and 0 bases from J, with 13 bases in between. CDR3 in amino acids: CASSWLASSSYEQYF. The CDR3 DNA follows: TGTGCCAGCAGTTGGCTAGCGTCTAGCTCCTACGAGCAGTACTTC.

This clone came up a few times. The chain is built from TRBV5-4 and TRBJ1-4; D possibly corresponds to TRBD1 (6 bases). CDR1 and CDR2 from the germline V gene are SGHNT and YYREEE (reference sequence). The CDR3 is made up of 14 amino acids. With 4 bases removed from V and 0 bases from J, the gap between germline ends came to 7 bases. CDR3 protein: CASSKGATNEKLFF. The CDR3 coding sequence is TGTGCCAGCAGCAAGGGGGCAACTAATGAAAAACTGTTTTTT. Based on the CDR3 plus reference TRBV5-4 and TRBJ1-4, the full variable domain is ETGVTQSPTHLIKTRGQQVTLRCSSQSGHNTVSWYQQALGQGPQFIFQYYREEENGRGNFPPRFSGLQFPNYSSELNVNALELDDSALYLCASSKGATNEKLFFGSGTQLSVL.

The sample holds a few counts of this clone. The chain combines TRBV9 with TRBJ2-7; 8 bases are shared with TRBD2. This CDR3 has 13 residues. Trimming took 4 bases from V and 6 from J; bases not matched to a gene: 6. Looked up from germline, CDR1 is SGDLS and CDR2 is YYNGEE. CDR3 coding DNA: TGTGCCAGCAGCTGGGCGGGAGGACGCGAGCAGTACTTC. This codes for CASSWAGGREQYF.

V is TRBV9 and J is TRBJ1-1, with a possible D match to TRBD1 (5 bases). The germline V gene encodes CDR1 SGDLS and CDR2 YYNGEE. The CDR3 covers 15 residues. Between the trimmed V and J ends, which lost 0 bases and 3 bases, there was a span of 12 bases. CDR3 region: CASSVEGRADTEAFF. For the CDR3, the DNA is TGTGCCAGCAGCGTAGAGGGCAGGGCCGACACTGAAGCTTTCTTT.

The table lists this clone with a few counts. The J gene is TRBJ2-7, the V gene TRBV2; 10 positions agree with TRBD2. CDR3 length: 15 residues. The V gene's germline CDR1 is SNHLY and CDR2 FYNNEI. The trim removed 6 bases at V and 1 base at J, leaving 6 bases unmatched. In DNA form, the CDR3 reads TGTGCCAGCAGGAAGATAGCGGGGGGTTCCTACGAGCAGTACTTC. Translating it yields CASRKIAGGSYEQYF.

This chain uses TRBV28 with TRBJ2-7; D is possibly TRBD1 (6 bases). V lost 10 bases to trimming and J lost 4 bases, with 17 bases between them. The germline CDR1 and CDR2 sequences are MDHEN and SYDVKM. The CDR3 runs to 13 residues. CDR3 protein: CATTYTGSYEQYF. The CDR3 nucleotides read TGTGCCACCACCTACACAGGGTCATACGAGCAGTACTTC.

The CDR3 DNA is TGTGCCACCAGCAGAGAGAGGAGGACAGGGTATCAGCCCCAGCATTTT. It yields the protein CATSRERRTGYQPQHF. The chain couples TRBV15 to TRBJ1-5, with 8 bases aligning to TRBD1. The ends lost 0 bases at V and 5 bases at J; junction bases unmatched: 6. The CDR3 has 16 amino acids. In germline, CDR1 is LNHNV, CDR2 YYDKDF (reference sequence).

CDR3 loop: CAWSTQADEQYF. CDR3 sequence (DNA): TGTGCCTGGAGTACACAGGCCGACGAGCAGTACTTC. This chain connects TRBV30 to TRBJ2-7; D might be TRBD1 (5 bases). Germline V CDR1 and CDR2: GTSNPN, SVGIG (reference sequence). CDR3 length: 12 residues. The V end lost 2 bases, the J end lost 5 bases, and 10 bases lay between the germline ends.

The gene calls are TRBV4-1 and TRBJ2-7, with 11 bases that match TRBD1. The CDR3 runs to 15 residues. Trimming cost V 6 bases and J 2 bases; bases outside gene matches: 6. Looked up from germline, CDR1 is MGHRA and CDR2 is YSYEKL. The CDR3 protein is CASSLGTGGPYEQYF. CDR3 in DNA: TGCGCCAGCAGTCTAGGGACAGGGGGGCCCTACGAGCAGTACTTC.

This chain connects TRBV29-1 to TRBJ2-5; TRBD1 matches 7 bases. CDR3 length equals 14 residues. CDR1 and CDR2 (germline): SQVTM, ANQGSEA. With V trimmed by 4 bases and J by 5 bases, 10 bases remained unmatched. The CDR3 loop is CSVAALGGGETQYF. CDR3 in DNA: TGCAGCGTTGCCGCCCTAGGGGGCGGCGAGACCCAGTACTTC. The whole variable domain, filled in from reference TRBV29-1 and TRBJ2-5, reads SAVISQKPSRDICQRGTSLTIQCQVDSQVTMMFWYRQQPGQSLTLIATANQGSEATYESGFVIDKFPISRPNLTFSTLTVSNMSPEDSSIYLCSVAALGGGETQYFGPGTRLLVL.

The chain has TRBV2 and TRBJ2-7, with D uncertain. V lost 5 bases, J lost 3 bases, and 14 bases lay in between. Looked up from germline, CDR1 is SNHLY and CDR2 is FYNNEI. This CDR3 is built from 14 residues. The CDR3 DNA follows: TGTGCCAGCAGTCTGTACACCCAAGACTACGAGCAGTACTTC. It translates to CASSLYTQDYEQYF.

There are a few counts of this clone. The rearrangement links TRBV7-9 to TRBJ1-5; TRBD1 aligns across 7 bases. The J segment lost 6 bases and the V segment lost 5 bases, leaving 4 bases of the junction unmatched. The germline V gene has CDR1 SEHNR and CDR2 FQNEAQ (reference sequence). This CDR3 contains 13 residues. The CDR3: CASSLTGLQPQHF. In DNA form, the CDR3 reads TGTGCCAGCAGCCTGACAGGGCTTCAGCCCCAGCATTTT.

The chain uses TRBV30 and TRBJ1-1; maybe TRBD1 (5 bases). Trimming removed 4 bases from V and 0 bases from J, with 12 bases in between. The CDR3 consists of 14 residues. The germline V gene has CDR1 GTSNPN and CDR2 SVGIG (reference sequence). The CDR3, as DNA: TGTGCCTGGATGGGGGGAGTCATGAACACTGAAGCTTTCTTT. This translates into CAWMGGVMNTEAFF.

This clone has a handful of counts. The chain joins TRBV30 to TRBJ2-6; D may be TRBD2 (5 bases). The V end was cut by 8 bases, the J end by 0 bases, with 8 bases between. In germline, CDR1 is GTSNPN, CDR2 SVGIG (reference sequence). This CDR3 region has 13 residues. The DNA of the CDR3 is TGTGCCCTCGGGGTCTCTGGGGCCAACGTCCTGACTTTC. Encoded protein: CALGVSGANVLTF.

This clone was counted only a few times. The CDR3 nucleotides are TGTGCCAGCATTCCAGGACTAGCGGGAGGGGGTGGAGAGACCCAGTACTTC. This translates into CASIPGLAGGGGETQYF. This rearrangement joins TRBV25-1 to TRBJ2-5; 15 bases fit TRBD2. V shed 7 bases and J 4 bases; nucleotides not matched to a gene: 10. The CDR3 extends over 17 amino acids. Germline CDR1 and CDR2: MGHDK and SYGVNS.